These 5 T cell receptor beta chains were sequenced from one sample in a study of metastatic and nonmetastatic thyroid tumors. Every patient underwent thyroid surgery untreated. With MiXCR, TCRdb reprocessed the PCR reads. The sample shows over 5,500 clones, about 20% of them seen only once. Specimen: adjacent normal tissue. The receptors originated from a female donor with papillary thyroid cancer or a benign thyroid nodule (not recorded which). Some clones in this sample may be carry-over from other donors' samples.

Relative to its sample, this clone is medium-sized. The CDR3 protein is CASSLEAGKEPQHF. DNA for the CDR3: TGTGCCAGCAGCTTGGAGGCAGGGAAGGAGCCCCAGCATTTT. The chain combines TRBV5-5 with TRBJ1-5; D is possibly TRBD1 (5 bases). This CDR3 has 14 amino acids. Trimming pared 0 bases from V and 8 bases from J, leaving 12 bases between. Germline V gene sequence: CDR1 SGHKS, CDR2 YYEKEE (reference sequence).

With respect to this clone: As the CDR3 is not closed by the conserved phenylalanine or tryptophan, this likely results from a read error. It is unclear where the CDR3 begins or ends on the DNA, so no DNA is shown, and the CDR3 is as TCRdb lists it. The genes are TRBV3-1 and TRBJ1-1; the table's D call TRBD1 went unverified against the DNA. In germline, CDR1 is LGHDT, CDR2 YNNKEL (reference sequence). The length of the CDR3 is 14 amino acids, counting both ends. The CDR3 region is CASSSQGPSTEALL.

In this sample, this clone turned up many times. This could be a read error, since a much larger clone is one nucleotide away. At the DNA level, this CDR3 is encoded by other sequences in the same sample as well. V gene TRBV12-3 or TRBV12-4 combines with J gene TRBJ1-3; D gene uncertain. The CDR3 runs to 12 residues. The CDR3: CASGRAGNTIYF. Here the CDR3 DNA reads TGTGCCAGTGGGAGGGCTGGAAACACCATTTATTTT.

V usage is TRBV5-1 and J usage is TRBJ2-1; 8 bases fit TRBD1. J was trimmed by 8 bases and V by 4 bases; bases with no gene match: 8. Germline V CDR1 and CDR2: SGHRS, YFSETQ. The CDR3 has 14 amino acids. The CDR3 protein is CASSTRQGTDEQFF. CDR3 sequence (DNA): TGCGCCAGCAGCACCCGACAGGGGACCGATGAGCAGTTCTTC.

This clone was seen ten or more times. With a much larger clone just one base away, this may be a read error. This same CDR3 is encoded by further DNA sequences in the sample. CDR3 amino acids: CASSLAVGQGGNQPQHF. The CDR3 coding sequence is TGTGCCAGCAGCTTAGCCGTAGGACAGGGCGGCAATCAGCCCCAGCATTTT. This chain links TRBV7-2 with TRBJ1-5, with 8 bases identical to TRBD1. There are 17 residues in the CDR3. J lost 2 bases, V lost 0 bases, and 6 bases had no gene match. Germline loops: CDR1 SGHTA, CDR2 FQGNSA.